One sample yielded the 30 T cell receptor beta chains listed below, sequenced in a study of response to subunit inactivated influenza vaccine. TCRdb called the RT-PCR reads again in MiXCR, with one record for every CDR3 protein. The table lists under 850,000 distinct CDR3 sequences, around a sixth of them singletons, with 9.5% to 13% in the top ten. The starting material was PBMCs from blood, obtained roughly 5 days after vaccination. Source of these receptors: a middle-aged man who received an inactivated influenza vaccine.

This clonotype came up a few times. This chain connects TRBV5-1 to TRBJ2-7, with a possible D match to TRBD2 (6 bases). CDR3 length equals 14 residues. Trimming removed 7 bases at V and 3 bases at J, with 17 bases between. CDR1 and CDR2 (germline): SGHRS, YFSETQ. DNA for the CDR3: TGCGCCAGCGGCTCTCGGGATAGCGGCTACGAGCAGTACTTC. Its protein is CASGSRDSGYEQYF.

This clonotype was picked up many times. This chain links TRBV18 with TRBJ2-7; D not certain. The CDR3 extends over 14 amino acids. With 3 bases removed from V and 2 bases from J, the gap between germline ends came to 11 bases. Germline V gene lookup returns CDR1 KGHSH and CDR2 LQKENI. CDR3 coding DNA: TGTGCCAGCTCACCGATACAGACTGCCTACGAGCAGTACTTC. Protein: CASSPIQTAYEQYF.

This clonotype has more than one count but fewer than ten. The V gene is TRBV7-2, the J gene TRBJ2-7; 9 bases agree with TRBD1. With V trimmed by 4 bases and J by 3 bases, 7 bases remained unmatched. This CDR3 has 15 amino acids. From germline, CDR1 is SGHTA and CDR2 FQGNSA. Here the CDR3 reads CASSSWTGEGYEQYF. The CDR3 coding sequence is TGTGCCAGCAGCTCTTGGACAGGGGAGGGCTACGAGCAGTACTTC.

This chain connects TRBV29-1 to TRBJ1-1; 9 bases fit TRBD1. Trimming at V came to 4 bases and at J to 0 bases, leaving 18 bases not matched to a gene. Germline CDR1 and CDR2: SQVTM and ANQGSEA. CDR3 length: 19 residues. CDR3: CSVVGKWGQGSRLNTEAFF. The CDR3 DNA reads TGCAGCGTTGTGGGGAAGTGGGGACAGGGATCCCGACTGAACACTGAAGCTTTCTTT. The full variable domain, rest sourced from reference TRBV29-1 and TRBJ1-1, is SAVISQKPSRDICQRGTSLTIQCQVDSQVTMMFWYRQQPGQSLTLIATANQGSEATYESGFVIDKFPISRPNLTFSTLTVSNMSPEDSSIYLCSVVGKWGQGSRLNTEAFFGQGTRLTVV.

This clonotype was seen a handful of times. V and J are TRBV20-1 and TRBJ2-7, with 8 bases fitting TRBD2. The CDR3 length is 14 residues. The junction had 2 bases not matched to a gene; V was cut back by 1 base and J by 0 bases. Looked up from germline, CDR1 is DFQATT and CDR2 is SNEGSKA (reference sequence). The CDR3 spells CSARAGGFSYEQYF. The CDR3 coding sequence is TGCAGTGCTAGAGCGGGAGGGTTCTCCTACGAGCAGTACTTC.

This clonotype was observed many times. Relative to the germline gene, one junction end is altered; a read error may explain this. The chain joins TRBV4-3 to TRBJ2-5, with D uncertain. The germline V gene has CDR1 LGHNA and CDR2 YSLEER. This CDR3 has 15 residues. The CDR3 DNA reads TGCGCCAGCAGCCAAGATTGGGGAAGCTATGAGAGCCAGTACTTC. This translates into CASSQDWGSYESQYF.

This clonotype was observed many times. J is TRBJ2-5 and V is TRBV20-1; D gene unclear. V shed 6 bases and J shed 0 bases, with 17 bases lying between them. Germline V CDR1 and CDR2: DFQATT, SNEGSKA (reference sequence). The CDR3 spans 15 residues. The DNA of the CDR3 is TGCAGTGCCCACGTGGGCGGAGCGTACCAAGAGACCCAGTACTTC. This gives the protein CSAHVGGAYQETQYF.

V gene TRBV3-1 combines with J gene TRBJ1-5, with TRBD1 identical over 8 bases. Looked up from germline, CDR1 is LGHDT and CDR2 is YNNKEL (reference sequence). The V segment lost 7 bases and the J segment 6 bases; nucleotides outside the gene matches: 5. The CDR3 length is 13 residues. For the CDR3, the DNA is TGTGCCAGCACCAGGGGGCAAGGTCAGCCCCAGCATTTT. This gives the protein CASTRGQGQPQHF.

This clonotype was seen more than once but under ten times. The chain carries TRBV28 and TRBJ2-3, with TRBD2 matching 7 bases. The CDR3 covers 15 residues. From germline, CDR1 is MDHEN and CDR2 SYDVKM. Germline trimming cut 8 bases from V and 4 bases from J; bases unmatched to any gene: 12. CDR3 bases: TGTGCCAGCCAGTTAGTGGGAGGGGCGGCAGATACGCAGTATTTT. Translating it yields CASQLVGGAADTQYF.

This rearrangement joins TRBV6-1 to TRBJ2-7; 10 nucleotides align to TRBD2. The CDR3 runs to 13 residues. Germline V gives CDR1 MNHNS, CDR2 SASEGT. J gave up 5 bases and V 6 bases, and 4 bases lay outside the gene matches. The CDR3 loop is CASRGLASDEQYF. The CDR3 DNA follows: TGTGCCAGCAGGGGACTAGCGAGCGACGAGCAGTACTTC.

This clonotype was seen once. V and J are TRBV11-2 and TRBJ2-1, with 10 bases matching TRBD2. The CDR3 extends over 16 amino acids. The germline V gene has CDR1 SGHAT and CDR2 FQNNGV. The V and J ends lost 5 bases and 7 bases, in that order; junction bases with no gene match: 11. The CDR3 sequence is CASSDGGLARLNEQFF. Here the CDR3 DNA reads TGTGCCAGCAGCGATGGGGGACTAGCGAGGTTGAATGAGCAGTTCTTC.

This clonotype was observed a few times. The V gene is TRBV7-2, the J gene TRBJ2-7, with 10 bases lining up with TRBD2. V gave up 1 base and J gave up 4 bases; unmatched junction bases: 10. The V gene's germline CDR1 is SGHTA and CDR2 FQGNSA. There are 17 residues in the CDR3. In nucleotides, the CDR3 is TGTGCCAGCAGCTTAGTCTCTAGCGGGAGAAATTGGTACGAGCAGTACTTC. Protein: CASSLVSSGRNWYEQYF. The variable domain in full, completed from reference TRBV7-2 and TRBJ2-7, reads GAGVSQSPSNKVTEKGKDVELRCDPISGHTALYWYRQSLGQGLEFLIYFQGNSAPDKSGLPSDRFSAERTGGSVSTLTIQRTQQEDSAVYLCASSLVSSGRNWYEQYFGPGTRLTVT.

This chain joins TRBV20-1 and TRBJ1-5; no firm D call. The germline CDR1 and CDR2 sequences are DFQATT and SNEGSKA (reference sequence). The CDR3 totals 13 residues. Deletions cut 6 bases from V and 3 bases from J, with 12 bases between. The CDR3 region is CSARHGNNQPQHF. The DNA of the CDR3 is TGCAGTGCCAGACACGGGAACAATCAGCCCCAGCATTTT.

There are a few counts of this clonotype. This sequence joins TRBV10-2 and TRBJ2-5; 7 positions match TRBD2. The CDR3 covers 18 residues. V was pared by 5 bases and J by 2 bases, with 17 bases of the junction left unmatched. Germline-derived CDR1 and CDR2 are WSHSY and SAAADI. CDR3 bases: TGCGCCAGCAGTCACCCTTTGCCGGGACTAAAAGAACAAGAGACCCAGTACTTC. Amino acid sequence: CASSHPLPGLKEQETQYF.

The V and J genes are TRBV7-9 and TRBJ2-3, with 12 bases identical to TRBD2. In germline, CDR1 is SEHNR, CDR2 FQNEAQ (reference sequence). The length of the CDR3 is 16 residues. V gave up 5 bases and J gave up 4 bases; unmatched junction bases: 7. This CDR3 reads CASSGRLAGVPDTQYF. The DNA for the CDR3 is TGTGCCAGCAGCGGAAGACTAGCGGGAGTCCCAGATACGCAGTATTTT.

The table lists this clonotype with many counts. The CDR3 DNA reads as TGTGCCAGCAGTGGTGGGGGCTTGGGCAATCAGCCCCAGCATTTT. It yields the protein CASSGGGLGNQPQHF. The V gene is TRBV12-3 or TRBV12-4, the J gene TRBJ1-5, with TRBD1 as a possible D gene (6 bases). This CDR3 comprises 15 residues. V was clipped by 5 bases and J by 2 bases, with 13 bases between them.

The chain is built from TRBV2 and TRBJ2-5, with 10 bases aligning to TRBD1. The CDR3 has 15 residues. CDR1 is SNHLY, CDR2 FYNNEI, per germline. The trim removed 6 bases at V and 8 bases at J, leaving 12 bases unmatched. The CDR3 DNA sequence: TGTGCCAGCAGCGTAATCCCGGGACAGGGGTCCACCCAGTACTTC. The encoded protein is CASSVIPGQGSTQYF. The full variable domain, with the rest looked up from reference TRBV2 and TRBJ2-5, is EPEVTQTPSHQVTQMGQEVILRCVPISNHLYFYWYRQILGQKVEFLVSFYNNEISEKSEIFDDQFSVERPDGSNFTLKIRSTKLEDSAMYFCASSVIPGQGSTQYFGPGTRLLVL.

CDR3 amino acids: CASSSSGWTDTQYF. The DNA for the CDR3 is TGTGCCAGCAGCTCTAGCGGGTGGACAGATACGCAGTATTTT. The V call is TRBV9, the J call TRBJ2-3; 8 bases match TRBD2. The CDR3 is 14 residues long. Germline V lookup: CDR1 SGDLS, CDR2 YYNGEE. Trimming took 4 bases from V and 3 from J; bases not matched to a gene: 4.

Many counts were recorded for this clonotype. The CDR3 DNA is TGTGCCACCAGTGATCCCAGAGACGCCTCAGGTGTAGGTGGTGAGCAGTTCTTC. This encodes CATSDPRDASGVGGEQFF. The rearrangement uses TRBV24-1 and TRBJ2-1; D not resolved. Between the trimmed V and J ends, which lost 3 bases and 9 bases, there was a span of 26 bases. CDR1 is KGHDR, CDR2 SFDVKD, per germline. The CDR3 consists of 18 residues.

The chain links TRBV6-1 to TRBJ2-4, with 8 positions matching TRBD2. Unmatched junction bases numbered 9, after V lost 7 bases and J lost 7 bases. The CDR3 covers 14 residues. The germline CDR1 and CDR2 sequences are MNHNS and SASEGT. This chain's CDR3 is CASTAPSGSNIQYF. The CDR3 DNA reads as TGTGCCAGCACAGCGCCTAGCGGGTCGAACATTCAGTACTTC.

The table lists this clonotype with many counts. The chain has TRBV5-1 and TRBJ2-7; D may be TRBD1 or TRBD2 (5 bases each). Germline loops: CDR1 SGHRS, CDR2 YFSETQ. The CDR3 totals 13 residues. V lost 4 bases, J lost 3 bases, and 11 bases lay in between. CDR3 sequence: CASSPGPNYEQYF. CDR3 sequence (DNA): TGCGCCAGCAGCCCGGGACCCAACTACGAGCAGTACTTC.

This clonotype turned up a few times. The V call is TRBV12-3 or TRBV12-4, the J call TRBJ2-2, with D tentatively TRBD1 (5 bases). Deletions cut 6 bases from V and 2 bases from J, with 19 bases between. The CDR3 is 17 amino acids. CDR3 in amino acids: CASRYRRPRKNTGELFF. The CDR3 DNA sequence: TGTGCCAGCAGATACAGGCGTCCCCGGAAAAACACCGGGGAGCTGTTTTTT.

The chain has TRBV27 and TRBJ2-3; 10 bases are a match to TRBD1. The CDR3 runs to 16 residues. Germline CDR1 reads MNHEY; CDR2 reads SMNVEV (reference sequence). V lost 5 bases and J lost 2; bases outside the gene matches: 7. The CDR3 DNA sequence: TGTGCCAGCAGTCGGGGGGGACAGGGGTTCACAGATACGCAGTATTTT. This translates into CASSRGGQGFTDTQYF.

This clonotype was seen a few times. CDR3 bases: TGCAGTGCCACTGAACAGGGTCTCAATCAGCCCCAGCATTTT. Amino acids: CSATEQGLNQPQHF. The chain has TRBV20-1 and TRBJ1-5; D possibly corresponds to TRBD1 (6 bases). This CDR3 is built from 14 residues. The germline V gene encodes CDR1 DFQATT and CDR2 SNEGSKA (reference sequence). Trimming took off 6 bases at V and 3 bases at J, with 15 bases between the two ends.

In this sample, this clonotype turned up a few times. The chain uses TRBV12-3 or TRBV12-4 and TRBJ2-1; D is possibly TRBD2 (5 bases). CDR3 size: 12 residues. V was shortened by 3 bases and J by 10 bases, with 10 bases between the two germline ends. The CDR3 DNA is TGTGCCAGCAGTTTTGCGGGCCGGGAGCAGTTCTTC. It yields the protein CASSFAGREQFF.

The gene calls are TRBV9 and TRBJ2-3; 11 bases are shared with TRBD2. The CDR3 consists of 17 residues. V gave up 0 bases and J gave up 1 base; unmatched junction bases: 4. Germline assignment: CDR1 SGDLS and CDR2 YYNGEE. The CDR3 DNA reads TGTGCCAGCAGCGTAGCTACTAGCGGGAGTGGCACAGATACGCAGTATTTT. Translated, it gives CASSVATSGSGTDTQYF.

In this sample, this clonotype turned up a few times. The chain recombines TRBV6-1 with TRBJ2-1, with D maybe TRBD2 (6 bases). CDR1 is MNHNS and CDR2 is SASEGT in the germline V gene. The CDR3 extends over 15 amino acids. V lost 6 bases to trimming and J lost 0 bases, with 12 bases between them. The CDR3 sequence: CASRTTRTSYNEQFF. The CDR3 nucleotides are TGTGCCAGCAGAACGACTAGGACCTCCTACAATGAGCAGTTCTTC.

This clonotype turned up a few times. The V and J genes are TRBV7-3 and TRBJ2-1; D possibly corresponds to TRBD2 (6 bases). The ends were cut back, 3 bases at V and 7 bases at J, with 16 bases in the middle. The CDR3 length is 15 residues. The germline gives CDR1 SGHTA, CDR2 FQGTGA. The CDR3 region is CASSFDSSRGNEQFF. The CDR3 DNA reads TGTGCCAGCAGCTTCGACTCCTCCCGGGGGAATGAGCAGTTCTTC.

This clonotype was detected only a few times. The rearrangement uses TRBV20-1 and TRBJ2-3; TRBD2 is a possible D gene (6 bases). CDR1 DFQATT and CDR2 SNEGSKA come from the germline V gene (reference sequence). This CDR3 is built from 13 residues. Trimming shortened V by 3 bases and J by 4 bases, and 11 bases separated the two germline ends. CDR3 in amino acids: CSARVGGPDTQYF. For the CDR3, the DNA is TGCAGTGCTAGGGTGGGGGGACCAGATACGCAGTATTTT.

The chain links TRBV20-1 to TRBJ2-7, with a weak D call TRBD2 (7 bases). The V end was cut by 0 bases, the J end by 6 bases, with 15 bases between. Germline V gives CDR1 DFQATT, CDR2 SNEGSKA (reference sequence). The CDR3 has 14 residues. The CDR3 is CSARDHGGQGEQYF. The CDR3 coding sequence is TGCAGTGCTAGAGATCACGGGGGGCAGGGCGAGCAGTACTTC.